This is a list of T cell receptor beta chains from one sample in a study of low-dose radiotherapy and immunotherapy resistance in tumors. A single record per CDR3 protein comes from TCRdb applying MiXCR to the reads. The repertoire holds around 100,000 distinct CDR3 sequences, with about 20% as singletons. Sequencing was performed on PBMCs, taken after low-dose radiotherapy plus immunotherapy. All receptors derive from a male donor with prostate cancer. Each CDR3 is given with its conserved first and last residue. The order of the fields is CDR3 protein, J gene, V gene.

CDR3aa: CASSPIGGPYNEQFF
j_gene: TRBJ2-1
v_gene: TRBV12-3/TRBV12-4

CDR3aa: CASSVAYSNQPQHF
j_gene: TRBJ1-5
v_gene: TRBV2

CDR3aa: CASSSAPGLAVGTQYF
j_gene: TRBJ2-5
v_gene: TRBV7-6

CDR3aa: CASSHPRRSTYEQYF
j_gene: TRBJ2-7
v_gene: TRBV5-8

CDR3aa: CASSARHSGANVLTF
j_gene: TRBJ2-6
v_gene: TRBV11-3

CDR3aa: CASSPPGWGEDLRTGANVLTF
j_gene: TRBJ2-6
v_gene: TRBV18

CDR3aa: CASSASIRNLYEEQYF
j_gene: TRBJ2-7
v_gene: TRBV6-1

CDR3aa: CASSVDRVAYEQYF
j_gene: TRBJ2-7
v_gene: TRBV6-6

CDR3aa: CASSNSGNEQYF
j_gene: TRBJ2-7
v_gene: TRBV3-1

CDR3aa: CAFKLAGGKYTQYF
j_gene: TRBJ2-3
v_gene: TRBV30

CDR3aa: CSVVAGANVLTF
j_gene: TRBJ2-6
v_gene: TRBV29-1

CDR3aa: CASSLGQGAYEQYF
j_gene: TRBJ2-7
v_gene: TRBV5-6

CDR3aa: CASSLGGGGYTGNTIYF
j_gene: TRBJ1-3
v_gene: TRBV7-2

CDR3aa: CASSIDEDYEQYF
j_gene: TRBJ2-7
v_gene: TRBV5-1

CDR3aa: CAWSVGQHGQPQHF
j_gene: TRBJ1-5
v_gene: TRBV30

CDR3aa: CASSAREYNEQFF
j_gene: TRBJ2-1
v_gene: TRBV2

CDR3aa: CASSSTGGEAFF
j_gene: TRBJ1-1
v_gene: TRBV11-3

CDR3aa: CASSYKGANTEAFF
j_gene: TRBJ1-1
v_gene: TRBV6-6

CDR3aa: CASSQTEAGGGTQYF
j_gene: TRBJ2-5
v_gene: TRBV4-1

CDR3aa: CASSPAGTIGEKLFF
j_gene: TRBJ1-4
v_gene: TRBV19

CDR3aa: CASSSTGSEQYF
j_gene: TRBJ2-7
v_gene: TRBV27

CDR3aa: CASSWPTGELFF
j_gene: TRBJ2-2
v_gene: TRBV27

CDR3aa: CASSPINEQFF
j_gene: TRBJ2-1
v_gene: TRBV5-1

CDR3aa: CASSLKRMTSGGPYHDEQYF
j_gene: TRBJ2-7
v_gene: TRBV5-1

CDR3aa: CASSLGRLEEQYF
j_gene: TRBJ2-7
v_gene: TRBV3-1

CDR3aa: CASSSGGGVNTQYF
j_gene: TRBJ2-3
v_gene: TRBV7-2

CDR3aa: CASSFFMNTEAFF
j_gene: TRBJ1-1
v_gene: TRBV7-8

CDR3aa: CASSPTGAGNTIYF
j_gene: TRBJ1-3
v_gene: TRBV6-6

CDR3aa: CASCDRSEPSYNEQFF
j_gene: TRBJ2-1
v_gene: TRBV3-1

CDR3aa: CASRGYGELFF
j_gene: TRBJ2-2
v_gene: TRBV4-2

CDR3aa: CASSLDRGQNEQYF
j_gene: TRBJ2-7
v_gene: TRBV7-8

CDR3aa: CASSDSYEQYF
j_gene: TRBJ2-7
v_gene: TRBV6-1

CDR3aa: CASSLGQNGVEQYF
j_gene: TRBJ2-7
v_gene: TRBV27

CDR3aa: CSAKSSGLAGGSSYEQYF
j_gene: TRBJ2-7
v_gene: TRBV20-1

CDR3aa: CASSSDGEVRLAFF
j_gene: TRBJ1-1
v_gene: TRBV5-1

CDR3aa: CASSESKTYEQYF
j_gene: TRBJ2-7
v_gene: TRBV10-2

CDR3aa: CSARDRGGGRGTQYF
j_gene: TRBJ2-5
v_gene: TRBV20-1

CDR3aa: CASTPPGSLVGYTF
j_gene: TRBJ1-2
v_gene: TRBV5-6

CDR3aa: CASERVPGNTIYF
j_gene: TRBJ1-3
v_gene: TRBV7-9

CDR3aa: CASSFRVGGYTF
j_gene: TRBJ1-2
v_gene: TRBV12-3/TRBV12-4

CDR3aa: CASSPGTGRLLNIQYF
j_gene: TRBJ2-4
v_gene: TRBV19

CDR3aa: CASSGGQGQETQYF
j_gene: TRBJ2-5
v_gene: TRBV5-1

CDR3aa: CAISPGQAVNYGYTF
j_gene: TRBJ1-2
v_gene: TRBV10-3

CDR3aa: CASSSEGADTQYF
j_gene: TRBJ2-3
v_gene: TRBV5-1

CDR3aa: CASSPRNTYGYTF
j_gene: TRBJ1-2
v_gene: TRBV6-5

CDR3aa: CASSTFPRGIENYGYTF
j_gene: TRBJ1-2
v_gene: TRBV19

CDR3aa: CASSFTSGLAETQYF
j_gene: TRBJ2-5
v_gene: TRBV7-8

CDR3aa: CASSFAGGTEAFF
j_gene: TRBJ1-1
v_gene: TRBV6-2/TRBV6-3

CDR3aa: CASSYSRNTEAFF
j_gene: TRBJ1-1
v_gene: TRBV12-3/TRBV12-4

CDR3aa: CASRGGGGANVLTF
j_gene: TRBJ2-6
v_gene: TRBV27

CDR3aa: CASSSPSGGAYEQYF
j_gene: TRBJ2-7
v_gene: TRBV5-1

CDR3aa: CASSLTGLNNSPLHF
j_gene: TRBJ1-6
v_gene: TRBV5-1

CDR3aa: CASSQEALWFGSYNEQFF
j_gene: TRBJ2-1
v_gene: TRBV3-1